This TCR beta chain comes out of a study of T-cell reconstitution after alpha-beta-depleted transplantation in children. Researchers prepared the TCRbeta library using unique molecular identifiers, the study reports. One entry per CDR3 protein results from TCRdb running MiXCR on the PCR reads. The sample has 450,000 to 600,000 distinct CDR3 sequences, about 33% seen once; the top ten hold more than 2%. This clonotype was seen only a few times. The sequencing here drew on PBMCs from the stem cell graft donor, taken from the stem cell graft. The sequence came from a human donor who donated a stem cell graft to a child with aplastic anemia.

The CDR3 region is CASSLIYSHGYEQYF. Here the CDR3 DNA reads TGTGCCAGCAGCTTAATCTACTCACATGGCTACGAGCAGTACTTC. The V and J genes are TRBV7-2 and TRBJ2-7; no clear D. CDR1 SGHTA and CDR2 FQGNSA come from the germline V gene. The CDR3 length is 15 residues. The germline V and J ends were trimmed by 2 bases and 3 bases, with 14 bases remaining between them.